This T cell receptor (beta chain) came from a study of T-cell memory formation after mild COVID-19. Germline loops: CDR1 LGHNA, CDR2 YNFKEQ. The CDR3 totals 16 residues. V dropped 7 bases and J dropped 6; count of bases not matched to a gene: 11. TCRdb called the 5' RACE reads again in MiXCR, with one record for every CDR3 protein. Counted here are about 500,000 distinct CDR3 sequences, about 20% occurring once; the ten biggest clones make up 12%. This clonotype was seen more than once but under ten times. This TCR was sampled from an adult woman who had mild COVID-19 (a few samples of this study predate the infection). Cell type and time point are not known. The V call is TRBV4-2, the J call TRBJ2-7; 14 nucleotides line up with TRBD2. The sample was PBMCs or a T cell subset sorted from them (not recorded which). The CDR3: CASNEGGLAGVGEQYF. CDR3 bases: TGTGCCAGCAACGAGGGGGGACTAGCGGGAGTGGGCGAGCAGTACTTC.